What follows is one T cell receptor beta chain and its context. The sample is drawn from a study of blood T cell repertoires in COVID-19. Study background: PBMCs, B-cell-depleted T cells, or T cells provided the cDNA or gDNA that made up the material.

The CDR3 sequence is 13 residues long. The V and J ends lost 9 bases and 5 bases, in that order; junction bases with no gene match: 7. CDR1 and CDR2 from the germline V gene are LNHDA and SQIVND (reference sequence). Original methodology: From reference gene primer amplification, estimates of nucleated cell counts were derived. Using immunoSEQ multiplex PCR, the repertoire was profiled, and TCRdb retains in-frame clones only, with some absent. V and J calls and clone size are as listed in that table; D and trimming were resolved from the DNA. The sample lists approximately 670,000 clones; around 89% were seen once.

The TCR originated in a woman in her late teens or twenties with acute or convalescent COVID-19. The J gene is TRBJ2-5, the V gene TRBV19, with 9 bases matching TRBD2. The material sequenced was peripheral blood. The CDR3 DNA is TGTGCCAGCACGGGACTAGCCGGCGAGACCCAGTACTTC. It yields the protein CASTGLAGETQYF.